This T cell receptor (beta chain) was recovered during a study of response to subunit inactivated influenza vaccine. Study results and caveats: The authors suggested that every seasonal influenza vaccination recruits few new T cells.

For this clonotype: Its specificity is not known.

Via MiXCR, TCRdb re-called the RT-PCR reads, giving one row per CDR3 protein. The sample has roughly 760,000 distinct CDR3 sequences, 21% seen once; the top ten hold approximately 10%. The CDR3 totals 15 residues. CDR1 is LNHNV, CDR2 YYDKDF, per germline (reference sequence). The germline V and J ends were trimmed by 3 bases and 5 bases, with 13 bases remaining between them. V is TRBV15 and J is TRBJ2-2; D gene uncertain. This material consisted of PBMCs from blood, taken approximately 5 days after vaccination. The receptor was derived from a man aged 45 to 65 who received an inactivated influenza vaccine. The CDR3 loop reads CATSRRDIGTGELFF. The CDR3 DNA reads TGTGCCACCAGCAGGAGAGATATCGGAACCGGGGAGCTGTTTTTT.